A selection of T cell receptor beta chains follows, all from one sample in a study of control samples from healthy donors and cancer patients. Clones were read by immunoSEQ multiplex PCR, and TCRdb kept only the in-frame ones, dropping some. The table has approximately 190,000 clones, 90% to 95% seen once. The sample consisted of blood. The receptors stem from a man aged 25-40 years in good health. CDR3s include the opening cysteine and the closing phenylalanine or tryptophan. A D gene is named only where the DNA matches it firmly. Only some rows state a clone size, as once, few, many or a class for expanded clones.

>-|-|TRBJ1-6|TRBV2
CASLMQGNSPLHF
TGTGCCAGCCTCATGCAGGGTAATTCACCCCTCCACTTT
>TRBD2|-|TRBJ2-1|TRBV27
CASSPLGRGDNEQFF
TGTGCCAGCAGTCCGTTAGGGCGGGGGGACAATGAGCAGTTCTTC
>-|once|TRBJ1-5|TRBV19
CASREINQPQHF
TGTGCCAGTAGGGAGATCAATCAGCCCCAGCATTTT
>-|-|TRBJ1-1|TRBV2
CATRRLMNTEAFF
TGTGCCACAAGGAGGTTAATGAACACTGAAGCTTTCTTT
>-|-|TRBJ1-1|TRBV9
CASSVSPVFGRGAEAFF
TGTGCCAGCAGCGTATCCCCAGTATTCGGTCGAGGGGCTGAAGCTTTCTTT
>TRBD1|-|TRBJ1-5|TRBV4-1
CASSQRDRVYSNQPQHF
TGCGCCAGCAGCCAAAGGGACAGGGTCTATAGCAATCAGCCCCAGCATTTT
>-|-|TRBJ1-1|TRBV7-8
CASSLGQATEAFF
TGTGCCAGCAGCTTAGGACAGGCCACTGAAGCTTTCTTT
>-|-|TRBJ2-7|TRBV6-5
CASKGPHEQYF
TGTGCCAGCAAAGGGCCCCACGAGCAGTACTTC
>-|-|TRBJ1-6|TRBV18
CASSPERTDNSPLHF
TGTGCCAGCTCACCCGAACGGACGGATAATTCACCCCTCCACTTT
>-|-|TRBJ2-1|TRBV5-1
CASSFGGSSYNEQFF
TGCGCCAGCAGCTTTGGGGGGAGCTCCTACAATGAGCAGTTCTTC
>TRBD1|-|TRBJ1-6|TRBV10-3
CGQGGNSPLHF
TGCGGGCAGGGGGGCAATTCACCCCTCCACTTT
>-|once|TRBJ1-1|TRBV14
CASSFSLNTEAFF
TGTGCCAGCAGCTTTAGCCTTAACACTGAAGCTTTCTTT
>-|-|TRBJ1-5|TRBV27
CASSSGFGQPQHF
TGTGCCAGCAGTTCTGGTTTTGGTCAGCCCCAGCATTTT
>-|-|TRBJ2-7|TRBV4-1
CASSHRLTGWPYEQYF
TGCGCCAGCAGCCACCGGCTCACAGGGTGGCCCTACGAGCAGTACTTC
>TRBD2|-|TRBJ2-4|TRBV5-6
CASHSGTSGTNIQYF
TGTGCCAGCCACTCCGGGACTAGCGGAACAAACATTCAGTACTTC